This T cell receptor (beta chain) originates from a study of blood T cells in healthy people across ages. The germline V gene has CDR1 SEHNR and CDR2 FQNEAQ (reference sequence). CDR3 length: 16 residues. After removal of 4 bases from V and 5 bases from J, the junction contained 10 bases not matched to a gene. As regards this clonotype: No antigen is known for it.

Primers used in a second PCR of roughly 6 to 12 cycles were a sample-barcoded 5' primer and a J-beta primer mix. Each cDNA molecule received a tag from a template-switch adaptor that had 12 random nucleotides. A single record per CDR3 protein comes from TCRdb applying MiXCR to the 5' RACE reads. The profile shows almost 1 million distinct CDR3 sequences, about 53% of them singletons. General study findings and limits: Donors of long life had a larger count of naive CD4+ cells and greater diversity than aged donors. CMV infection status of these donors was not known. Age showed a roughly linear inverse relationship with TCR beta diversity per million T cells.

The TCR sequence derives from a woman aged 55-69 years in good health. The sequenced sample was blood. The chain employs TRBV7-9 and TRBJ2-1, with 8 bases that match TRBD1. The DNA for the CDR3 is TGTGCCAGCAGCTCAAGACGGGGACAGGCCAACAATGAGCAGTTCTTC. Residues: CASSSRRGQANNEQFF.